The 32 T cell receptor beta chains below come from one sample, sequenced in a study of tumor and adjacent non-tumor tissue in lung cancer. Three rounds of nested PCR, following a modified ARM-PCR protocol, produced the TCRbeta library. TCRdb re-called the multiplex PCR reads with MiXCR, one entry per CDR3 protein. The sample includes some 99,000 distinct CDR3 sequences, about 61% of them seen just once. The template was RNA from unsorted bulk tissue. Distant lung tissue was collected more than 3 cm away from the tumor edge. Sequenced input: distant non-tumor lung tissue. The source is a man aged 60-69 years with non-small cell lung cancer.

For this clonotype: It is likely a read error, because the conserved phenylalanine at the end of the CDR3 is missing. This chain joins TRBV4-1 and TRBJ2-3; 13 nucleotides align to TRBD2. In germline, CDR1 is MGHRA, CDR2 YSYEKL. The CDR3 is 19 amino acids. J was trimmed by 3 bases and V by 0 bases; bases with no gene match: 9. CDR3 bases: TGCGCCAGCAGCCAAGATTGGACTAGCGGGGGTAAAGATACAGATACGCAGTATTTG. Protein: CASSQDWTSGGKDTDTQYL.

The V and J genes are TRBV4-2 and TRBJ1-2; D gene ambiguous. Between the trimmed V and J ends, which lost 11 bases and 10 bases, there was a span of 26 bases. This CDR3 is 14 amino acids long. CDR1 is LGHNA, CDR2 YNFKEQ, per germline. The chain's CDR3 is CAGNQDIVPLYYTF. In nucleotides, the CDR3 is TGTGCCGGCAACCAAGATATAGTGCCGTTGTACTACACCTTC.

Comment on this clonotype: One end of the junction fails to match germline, which may point to a read error. This chain connects TRBV20-1 to TRBJ2-1; D might be TRBD2 (5 bases). The length of the CDR3 is 14 residues. Germline CDR1 reads DFQATT; CDR2 reads SNEGSKA (reference sequence). This CDR3 is CSTRYLGAYNELFF. The CDR3 nucleotides read TGCAGTACTAGGTACCTTGGCGCCTACAATGAGCTGTTCTTC.

About this clonotype: It is likely a read error, because the conserved phenylalanine at the end of the CDR3 is missing. The genes are TRBV11-3 and TRBJ2-3, with a weak D call TRBD2 (5 bases). The CDR3 has 16 residues. The germline V gene has CDR1 SGHNT and CDR2 YENEEA. V was pared by 2 bases and J by 1 base, with 13 bases between. The CDR3 here is CASSLNDKGGTDTQYL. For the CDR3, the DNA is TGTGCCAGCAGCTTAAACGACAAGGGAGGCACAGATACGCAGTATTTG.

This clonotype came up a few times. The CDR3 coding sequence is TGTGCCAGCAGTCTGGGACACGGCGAGCAGTACTTC. The encoded protein is CASSLGHGEQYF. The V call is TRBV28, the J call TRBJ2-7; a weak D match, TRBD1 (6 bases). CDR1 MDHEN and CDR2 SYDVKM come from the germline V gene. The CDR3 has 12 residues. The ends were cut back, 5 bases at V and 6 bases at J, with 11 bases in the middle.

The chain couples TRBV29-1 to TRBJ2-3, with D possibly called TRBD1 or TRBD2 (5 bases each). Germline assignment: CDR1 SQVTM and CDR2 ANQGSEA. V lost 8 bases to trimming and J lost 4 bases, with 19 bases between them. This CDR3 is 14 amino acids long. The CDR3 nucleotides are TGCAGCTTTGTGCTAGAGTGGGGACCAGATACGCAGTATTTT. Translation gives CSFVLEWGPDTQYF.

This clonotype came up a few times. This may be a read error, as it is one base from a much larger clone. The V call is TRBV7-9, the J call TRBJ1-4; tentatively, D is TRBD1 (5 bases). Germline CDR1 and CDR2: SEHNR and FQNEAQ (reference sequence). The CDR3 is made up of 14 amino acids. CDR3 amino acids: CASSQTALNEKPFF. CDR3 bases: TGTGCCAGCAGCCAGACAGCGCTTAATGAAAAACCGTTTTTT.

This chain joins TRBV4-1 and TRBJ1-4; perhaps TRBD1 as D (5 bases). CDR3 length equals 15 residues. Between the trimmed V and J ends, which lost 11 bases and 7 bases, there was a span of 23 bases. Germline CDR1 is MGHRA and CDR2 is YSYEKL. The CDR3 DNA follows: TGCGCCGACAGCCAAGATGGTGGAGGCCGTGAAAAACTGTTTTTT. Translating it yields CADSQDGGGREKLFF.

This clonotype was seen a single time. The chain carries TRBV6-2 or TRBV6-3 and TRBJ2-1, with TRBD2 identical over 9 bases. The germline V gene has CDR1 MNHEY and CDR2 SVGEGT. J was trimmed by 5 bases and V by 10 bases; bases with no gene match: 15. CDR3 size: 16 residues. The CDR3 DNA follows: TGTGCCAACAGCACCCCGGCAATAGCGGGGGACAATGAGCAGTTCTTC. Translating gives CANSTPAIAGDNEQFF.

This clonotype came up once. An end of the junction does not agree with germline; a read error may underlie this. The chain links TRBV11-2 to TRBJ2-1; 9 nucleotides line up with TRBD1. The CDR3 consists of 14 residues. Germline loops: CDR1 SGHAT, CDR2 FQNNGV. The CDR3 sequence: CASSSEQGADGQLF. The DNA of the CDR3 is TGTGCCAGCAGCTCCGAACAGGGGGCCGATGGGCAGTTGTTC.

This clonotype has just a few counts. V gene TRBV4-2 combines with J gene TRBJ2-7, with D perhaps given as TRBD1 or TRBD2 (5 bases each). The CDR3 consists of 14 residues. V was clipped by 4 bases and J by 4 bases, with 14 bases between them. Germline V gene data show CDR1 as LGHNA and CDR2 as YNFKEQ. Here the CDR3 DNA reads TGTGCCAGCAGCCTCCGGGACGGTTTGTACGAGCAGTACTTC. Protein product: CASSLRDGLYEQYF.

About this clonotype itself: A single base separates this from a much larger clone, so it may be a read error. The chain employs TRBV4-2 and TRBJ2-2; 11 nucleotides line up with TRBD2. CDR1 is LGHNA and CDR2 is YNFKEQ in the germline V gene. The CDR3 totals 17 residues. The CDR3 region has the DNA TGTGTCAGCAGCCGAGAATTAGTGACTAGCGGGGCCGGGGAGCTGTTTTTT. Translating it yields CVSSRELVTSGAGELFF.

Comments on this clonotype: This clone may be a read error of a much larger clone one base away. The CDR3 region has the DNA TGTGCCAGCAGTGTGGACAGGGTGAACACTGAAGCTTCCTTT. As protein: CASSVDRVNTEASF. V is TRBV6-5 and J is TRBJ1-1; 8 bases agree with TRBD1. Germline loops: CDR1 MNHEY, CDR2 SVGAGI. The CDR3 is 14 amino acids.

For this clonotype: The CDR3 ends on some other residue instead of the conserved phenylalanine or tryptophan, so this is likely a read error. The chain carries TRBV6-2 or TRBV6-3 and TRBJ2-7, with a tentative D call TRBD2 (6 bases). The CDR3 contains 13 residues. Germline loops: CDR1 MNHEY, CDR2 SVGEGT. The CDR3 here is CVSEGTLSYEQYS. In DNA form, the CDR3 reads TGTGTCAGCGAGGGGACTCTCTCCTACGAGCAGTACTCC.

As regards this clonotype: The CDR3 does not end in the conserved phenylalanine or tryptophan, so this is likely a read error. The chain uses TRBV5-1 and TRBJ2-7; no firm D call. Germline values: CDR1 SGHRS, CDR2 YFSETQ. CDR3 length equals 14 residues. The V end lost 3 bases, the J end lost 2 bases, and 12 bases lay between the germline ends. The CDR3 here is CASSSRGSPYEQYL. The CDR3 DNA reads as TGCGCCAGCAGCTCTCGTGGGTCCCCCTACGAGCAGTACCTC.

With regard to this clonotype: This may be a read error: a much more frequent sequence differs by one nucleotide. The genes are TRBV5-1 and TRBJ1-4, with 7 bases fitting TRBD1. The CDR3 runs 14 residues. CDR1 SGHRS and CDR2 YFSETQ come from the germline V gene. CDR3 sequence reads: CASSFQGGGEKPFF. The CDR3 nucleotides are TGCGCCAGCAGCTTCCAGGGGGGAGGTGAAAAACCGTTTTTT.

With regard to this clonotype: Mismatch with germline at one junction end may stem from a read error. The V call is TRBV6-2 or TRBV6-3, the J call TRBJ2-1, with 10 bases that match TRBD2. Germline CDR1 MNHEY, CDR2 SVGEGT. The CDR3 is 15 residues long. The CDR3, as DNA: TGTACCAGCAGTACCAAGCGGGAGGGTGTATATGAGCAGTTCTTC. Translating gives CTSSTKREGVYEQFF.

For this clonotype: This may be a read error, as it is one base from a much larger clone. This sequence joins TRBV5-5 and TRBJ2-4; no clear D. The CDR3 extends over 16 amino acids. In germline, CDR1 is SGHKS, CDR2 YYEKEE (reference sequence). CDR3 DNA sequence: TGTGCCAACAGCTTATTGGGGTCAATAGACAAAAACATTCAGTACTTC. This encodes CANSLLGSIDKNIQYF.

About this clonotype itself: Since the CDR3 does not end with the conserved phenylalanine or tryptophan, this likely comes from a read error. The chain links TRBV12-3 or TRBV12-4 to TRBJ2-6; the D gene is possibly TRBD2 (6 bases). The V and J ends lost 6 bases and 0 bases respectively, with 15 bases between them. This CDR3 comprises 17 residues. As DNA, the CDR3 is TGTGCCAGCAGCCCTGGGACTTCTGCCTCTGGGGCCAACGTCCTGACTCTC. It encodes CASSPGTSASGANVLTL.

V is TRBV4-1 and J is TRBJ1-2; D gene unclear. The CDR3 runs 15 residues. V was clipped by 6 bases and J by 8 bases, with 22 bases between them. Germline V gives CDR1 MGHRA, CDR2 YSYEKL. This chain's CDR3 is CASSREYPSRAGYTF. The CDR3 DNA follows: TGCGCCAGCAGTCGAGAGTATCCCTCCCGGGCCGGCTACACCTTC.

CDR3 amino acids: CASSQGRGPAAGELFF. The CDR3 bases are TGCGCCAGCAGCCAAGGGCGAGGACCCGCTGCCGGGGAGCTGTTTTTT. This rearrangement joins TRBV4-1 to TRBJ2-2, with unresolved D. Germline-derived CDR1 and CDR2 are MGHRA and YSYEKL. V shed 1 base and J shed 6 bases, with 15 bases lying between them. The CDR3 is 16 amino acids.

Remarks on this clonotype: A clone one base away is much larger, so this may be a read error. The chain couples TRBV29-1 to TRBJ2-5; TRBD1 matches 8 bases. The germline V gene encodes CDR1 SQVTM and CDR2 ANQGSEA. The CDR3 is 15 residues long. The CDR3 loop is CIVGGTGGKQETQYF. As DNA, the CDR3 is TGCATCGTTGGAGGGACAGGAGGGAAACAAGAGACCCAGTACTTC.

This clonotype was seen only a few times. This may be a read error, as it is one base from a much larger clone. The V gene is TRBV6-1, the J gene TRBJ2-5; 8 bases fit TRBD1. There are 15 residues in the CDR3. Germline assignment: CDR1 MNHNS and CDR2 SASEGT. Trimming removed 5 bases from V and 7 bases from J; junction bases left unmatched: 12. The CDR3 spells CASSNRGTGKGTQYF. The CDR3 nucleotides are TGTGCCAGCAGTAACCGCGGGACAGGAAAAGGGACCCAGTACTTC.

On this clonotype itself: Being one base from a much bigger clone, this may be a read error. V gene TRBV20-1 combines with J gene TRBJ2-5; 11 nucleotides match TRBD2. This CDR3 contains 13 residues. The germline V gene encodes CDR1 DFQATT and CDR2 SNEGSKA (reference sequence). The ends lost 7 bases at V and 3 bases at J; junction bases unmatched: 4. The CDR3 loop is CSVMTSGKETQYF. In nucleotides, the CDR3 is TGCAGTGTTATGACTAGCGGGAAAGAGACCCAGTACTTC.

At least ten counts were recorded for this clonotype. The rearrangement uses TRBV6-2 or TRBV6-3 and TRBJ1-1; no clear D gene. The ends were cut back, 6 bases at V and 3 bases at J, with 11 bases in the middle. Germline V lookup: CDR1 MNHEY, CDR2 SVGEGT. This CDR3 spans 13 amino acids. The CDR3 coding sequence is TGTGCCAGCAGGGCGGGTGGTGACACTGAAGCTTTCTTT. It translates to CASRAGGDTEAFF.

In its sample, this clonotype was seen many times. This chain links TRBV12-3 or TRBV12-4 with TRBJ1-6, with TRBD1 matching 8 bases. The CDR3 sequence is 14 residues long. V gave up 7 bases and J gave up 7 bases; unmatched junction bases: 6. The CDR3 here is CASTSTGGNSPLHF. CDR3 coding DNA: TGTGCCAGCACCTCAACAGGGGGAAATTCACCCCTCCACTTT.

The chain links TRBV5-4 to TRBJ2-3; D may be TRBD1 or TRBD2 (6 bases each). The length of the CDR3 is 16 residues. V was shortened by 1 base and J by 5 bases, with 17 bases between the two germline ends. The V gene's germline CDR1 is SGHNT and CDR2 YYREEE (reference sequence). The CDR3 sequence: CASSLSRGVLGDTQYF. CDR3 bases: TGTGCCAGCAGCTTGAGTAGGGGGGTTTTGGGAGATACGCAGTATTTT.

V is TRBV5-1 and J is TRBJ2-7; 10 nucleotides agree with TRBD1. Losses at the gene ends were 2 bases for V and 12 bases for J; bases not matched to a gene: 11. CDR3 length equals 14 residues. Germline-derived CDR1 and CDR2 are SGHRS and YFSETQ. This CDR3 reads CASSFRDRGQGRYF. The CDR3 coding sequence is TGCGCCAGCAGCTTCCGGGACAGGGGTCAGGGGCGGTACTTC.

This clonotype is a singleton in its sample. Because the CDR3 is missing its conserved closing phenylalanine or tryptophan, this is likely a read error. The gene calls are TRBV20-1 and TRBJ1-2; maybe TRBD1 (5 bases). CDR3 length: 15 residues. CDR1 and CDR2 from the germline V gene are DFQATT and SNEGSKA (reference sequence). The germline V and J ends were trimmed by 0 bases and 7 bases, with 18 bases remaining between them. CDR3 sequence: CSAREGVPRGAGYTI. CDR3 DNA: TGCAGTGCTAGAGAGGGGGTTCCTAGGGGTGCTGGCTACACCATC.

Details on this clonotype: Its ends do not fully match the called genes, so a read error is possible. The chain joins TRBV11-2 to TRBJ2-1; 10 bases align to TRBD2. CDR3 length: 17 residues. CDR1 SGHAT and CDR2 FQNNGV come from the germline V gene. The CDR3 sequence is CASSVDSFSGGNNEQFF. The CDR3 DNA reads TGTGCCAGCAGCGTAGATTCCTTTAGCGGGGGGAACAATGAGCAGTTCTTC.

Details on this clonotype: This may come from a read error, since a much larger clone is one base off. The CDR3 loop reads CANSERTGVGYTF. The CDR3 region has the DNA TGTGCCAACAGTGAAAGGACAGGGGTCGGCTACACCTTC. This sequence joins TRBV6-1 and TRBJ1-2; 9 nucleotides line up with TRBD1. Germline V lookup: CDR1 MNHNS, CDR2 SASEGT. The CDR3 consists of 13 residues.

The chain carries TRBV2 and TRBJ2-3, with 8 bases fitting TRBD2. The CDR3 has 13 residues. Germline V lookup: CDR1 SNHLY, CDR2 FYNNEI. CDR3 coding DNA: TGTGTCGGTCAGCGGGAGTCCACAGATACGCAGTATTTT. Its translation: CVGQRESTDTQYF.